The rows below give T cell receptor beta chains drawn from one sample of a study of T-cell memory formation after mild COVID-19. TCRdb itself ran the 5' RACE reads through MiXCR, one entry per CDR3 protein. The top ten hold roughly an eighth of the sample, which has 450,000 or so distinct CDR3 sequences, roughly 25% seen once. Input material: PBMCs or a T cell subset sorted from them (not recorded which). All receptors come from an adult woman who had mild COVID-19 (a few samples of this study predate the infection). Cell type and time point are not known. Each CDR3 is given with its conserved first and last residue. A D gene is named only where the DNA matches it firmly. Clone size, where shown, is once, few, many, or a class for clones that have expanded.

D,J,V,length,size,DNA,CDR3
TRBD2,TRBJ2-1,TRBV6-5,15,.,TGTGCCAGCAGTTACTCGATTAGCGGGACGAGTGAGCAGTTCTTC,CASSYSISGTSEQFF
.,TRBJ2-7,TRBV15,16,.,TGTGCCACCAGCAGATTAGCAGCTCGCGGGTTGTCCGAGCAGTACTTC,CATSRLAARGLSEQYF
TRBD2,TRBJ2-4,TRBV30,17,.,TGTGCCTGGACCGATAGCGGGGGAGGATTAGCCAAAAACATTCAGTACTTC,CAWTDSGGGLAKNIQYF
TRBD2,TRBJ2-3,TRBV12-3/TRBV12-4,17,.,TGTGCCAGCAGTTTCCCTCCTCGGACTAGCGGGACAGATACGCAGTATTTT,CASSFPPRTSGTDTQYF
.,TRBJ2-2,TRBV14,15,few,TGTGCCAGCAGCCAAATCACGGCGAACACCGGGGAGCTGTTTTTT,CASSQITANTGELFF
TRBD2,TRBJ2-1,TRBV25-1,15,many,TGTGCCAGCAGTGGTGCAGCGGGGGGCAACAATGAGCAGTTCTTC,CASSGAAGGNNEQFF
.,TRBJ2-7,TRBV7-9,15,.,TGTGCCAGCAGCTTAGTAACCAGTTTTACCTACGAGCAGTACTTC,CASSLVTSFTYEQYF
.,TRBJ1-1,TRBV29-1,14,few,TGCAGCGTTGATGTTAGTCAGACACGCACCGAAGCTTTCTTT,CSVDVSQTRTEAFF
TRBD1,TRBJ2-4,TRBV6-1,14,few,TGTGCCAGCAGCTCCGGGACAGGGGTGATCATTCAGTACTTC,CASSSGTGVIIQYF
TRBD2,TRBJ2-2,TRBV7-3,16,few,TGTGCCAGCAGCTCCGTAGCGGGAGTAGTTGGCGGGGAGCTGTTTTTT,CASSSVAGVVGGELFF
TRBD2,TRBJ2-1,TRBV12-5,14,few,TGTGCTAGTGGTTTGGCGGGAGGGCACAATGAGCAGTTCTTC,CASGLAGGHNEQFF
.,TRBJ1-1,TRBV12-3/TRBV12-4,15,.,TGTGCCAGCAGTTCCTGGGGAAAGCTGAACACTGAAGCTTTCTTT,CASSSWGKLNTEAFF
TRBD2,TRBJ2-7,TRBV6-2/TRBV6-3,14,few,TGTGCCAGCAGTTACCTAGCGGAGTCCTACGAGCAGTACTTC,CASSYLAESYEQYF
.,TRBJ1-1,TRBV27,12,.,TGTGCCAGCAGTTATGGCCCCGGACAAGCTTTCTTT,CASSYGPGQAFF
TRBD2,TRBJ2-5,TRBV6-6,16,few,TGTGCCAGCAGTTACCCCCGGGCTAGCGGGGAAGAGACCCAGTACTTC,CASSYPRASGEETQYF
.,TRBJ1-2,TRBV25-1,15,.,TGTGCCAGCAGTGAACGGGGCACCCCTAACTATGGCTACACCTTC,CASSERGTPNYGYTF
.,TRBJ1-1,TRBV7-6,13,.,TGTGCCAGCAGCCCAAACATTGGGGGCATAGCTTTCTTT,CASSPNIGGIAFF
.,TRBJ2-2,TRBV2,22,.,TGTGCCAGCAGTGACTCGGACTTGACCGCCGGGGTCCTTGACTGGGGCACCGGGGAGCTGTTTTTT,CASSDSDLTAGVLDWGTGELFF
.,TRBJ1-6,TRBV12-3/TRBV12-4,15,few,TGTGCCAGCAGTCCTCAACGGGGGTCTGATTCACCCCTCCACTTT,CASSPQRGSDSPLHF
.,TRBJ1-1,TRBV9,12,few,TGTGCCAGCGGTGGAAGGGGCACTGAAGCTTTCTTT,CASGGRGTEAFF
TRBD2,TRBJ2-1,TRBV5-1,17,.,TGCGCCAGCAGCGTCGTCGGCGGGAGTTACTCCTACAATGAGCAGTTCTTC,CASSVVGGSYSYNEQFF
.,TRBJ2-7,TRBV7-6,13,few,TGTGCCAGCAGCTTAGACGAGGGGTACGAGCAGTACTTC,CASSLDEGYEQYF
.,TRBJ2-1,TRBV9,13,many,TGTGCCAGCAGCGTAGCGGAATACAATGAGCAGTTCTTC,CASSVAEYNEQFF
TRBD1,TRBJ2-5,TRBV28,15,.,TGTGCCAGCAGTTCCCCGGGACAGGGTTTGAGGGCCCAGTACTTC,CASSSPGQGLRAQYF
TRBD2,TRBJ2-1,TRBV15,17,.,TGTGCCACCAGCAGAGATTTGGCTAGCGGGGGAACGAGGGAGCAGTTCTTC,CATSRDLASGGTREQFF
.,TRBJ2-5,TRBV12-3/TRBV12-4,14,few,TGTGCCAGCAGTCCTAGGGAGGGGGGAGAGACCCAGTACTTC,CASSPREGGETQYF
TRBD2,TRBJ2-1,TRBV18,15,.,TGTGCCAGCTCGCGGACTAGCGGGAATCCGAATGAGCAGTTCTTC,CASSRTSGNPNEQFF
.,TRBJ2-3,TRBV5-1,15,.,TGCGCCAGCAGCCGTGACGGTTTGGGCACAGATACGCAGTATTTT,CASSRDGLGTDTQYF
.,TRBJ2-6,TRBV24-1,13,.,TGTGCCAATACAGGGTATGGGGCCAACGTCCTGACTTTC,CANTGYGANVLTF
.,TRBJ2-3,TRBV7-3,13,.,TGTGCCAGCGGGGGCGGTAACACAGATACGCAGTATTTT,CASGGGNTDTQYF
.,TRBJ2-2,TRBV5-1,15,.,TGCGCCAGCAGCGGGTACGACGGTAACACCGGGGAGCTGTTTTTT,CASSGYDGNTGELFF
TRBD2,TRBJ2-7,TRBV7-9,20,few,TGTGCCAGCAGCTTATTAAGGTTCGGGACTAGCTACGACGGCTCCTACGAGCAGTACTTC,CASSLLRFGTSYDGSYEQYF
.,TRBJ2-3,TRBV27,14,few,TGTGCCAGCAGTTTACGGGTGGGACGCGATACGCAGTATTTT,CASSLRVGRDTQYF
.,TRBJ2-7,TRBV5-1,17,.,TGCGCCAGCAGCACGTCGACAGCGAATGCTGCATCCTACGAGCAGTACTTC,CASSTSTANAASYEQYF
.,TRBJ1-1,TRBV2,13,once,TGTGCCAGCAGTCAGAGGATGAACACTGAAGCTTTCTTT,CASSQRMNTEAFF
.,TRBJ1-2,TRBV29-1,13,few,TGCAGCGCCCGGTCGCCTCTCGACTATGGCTACACCTTC,CSARSPLDYGYTF
TRBD2,TRBJ2-3,TRBV12-3/TRBV12-4,19,few,TGTGCCAGCAGCCCCAAGCGGGGCGGACTAACCACTAGCACAGATACGCAGTATTTT,CASSPKRGGLTTSTDTQYF